This T cell receptor (beta chain) was identified in a study of T cells after yellow fever vaccination (dated by TCRdb to the late 2010s). In the study overall: The SMART-Seq v4 Ultra Low Input RNA kit was used to prepare libraries from fractions with low cell numbers. Two healthy male donors made up the cohort, one aged 18 to 29 years and the other aged 30 to 40 years. Blood was drawn at multiple timepoints before and after primary and secondary immunization, with bulk PBMC replicates and cell subsets isolated. To follow T-cell clones before and after primary and booster YFV17D yellow fever vaccination, bulk TCR alpha and beta repertoires were sequenced over time. Beyond this particular receptor, the publication reports: The study included only a couple of donors, which limits how far the findings can be generalized. Most clones expanded after primary vaccination (almost 98% of CD4 and roughly 91% of CD8) were re-detected after the booster, suggesting that broad memory maintenance occurred. A small fraction of clonotypes showed up in both the CD4 and CD8 compartments, probably as a result of convergent recombination. Because abundant contaminating clonotypes from the bulk population could be contained in FACS-sorted repertoires, computational filtering was required. Compared with the primary T-cell response, the secondary T-cell response was weaker but faster, peaking on day 5 rather than day 15.

The listed sequencing device is Illumina NovaSeq 6000. Synthesis of TCR cDNA relied on 5'RACE template switching, a step that introduced a universal primer site along with unique molecular identifiers. Priming of cDNA synthesis was performed from both the TCR alpha and TCR beta constant segments. Libraries were amplified in two PCR steps, with sample barcodes and sequencing adapters added in the second step. Sequencing of libraries was done on Illumina HiSeq 2500 (2x100 bp) or NovaSeq (2x150 bp). Per the authors' processing: Reads were demultiplexed and collapsed into UMI consensus sequences with MIGEC, and V(D)J alignment was performed with MiXCR. Clonotypes responding to the vaccine were identified with edgeR on replicate PBMC samples, with the criteria of FDR below 0.01 and a log2 fold change above 5 up to day 15. Bulk clonotypes were assigned CD4 or CD8 identity according to which sequenced CD4 or CD8 repertoire held them at higher abundance. TCRdb trimmed public reads at Q25 via fastp, called clones via MiXCR and kept in-frame beta chains. Rows matching on CDR3 protein sequence are summarized as one entry with the most common DNA and genes. The V and J calls were determined by TCRdb, not by the authors. This sample lists roughly 350,000 distinct CDR3 sequences; roughly 4% were detected once. In total, the top ten clones hold around 24% of the sample.

In light of the paper, this sample's treatment or condition label describes: live attenuated yellow fever vaccine strain. At each blood-draw timepoint, two biological replicates of bulk PBMCs were collected. A standard Ficoll-Paque protocol was used to isolate PBMCs from peripheral blood. TriZol was used to extract RNA from bulk PBMCs, CD4 and CD8 fractions, and dextramer-positive and dextramer-negative fractions. This clonotype was recorded a few times. This clone's antigen is unknown. Base qualities are missing; no much larger clone stands one base away. The clonotype originates from a man between 18 and 35 years old who received the YFV17D yellow fever vaccine. Sample: PBMCs, taken 5 days after the yellow fever booster vaccination.

The CDR3 region has the sequence CAISESRGRDGYTF. DNA sequence: TGTGCCATCAGTGAGTCGAGGGGGAGGGATGGCTACACCTTC. The rearranged chain carries TRBV10-3 and TRBJ1-2; a tentative D call is TRBD1 (6 bases match). CDR1 and CDR2, looked up from the germline V gene, are ENHRY and SYGVKD. The cysteine opens and the phenylalanine closes a CDR3 of 14 amino acids. This entry keeps only the CDR3 DNA: 42 bases, framed from base 1. Trimming costs V 0 bases and J 6 bases, and their ends lie 11 bases apart.